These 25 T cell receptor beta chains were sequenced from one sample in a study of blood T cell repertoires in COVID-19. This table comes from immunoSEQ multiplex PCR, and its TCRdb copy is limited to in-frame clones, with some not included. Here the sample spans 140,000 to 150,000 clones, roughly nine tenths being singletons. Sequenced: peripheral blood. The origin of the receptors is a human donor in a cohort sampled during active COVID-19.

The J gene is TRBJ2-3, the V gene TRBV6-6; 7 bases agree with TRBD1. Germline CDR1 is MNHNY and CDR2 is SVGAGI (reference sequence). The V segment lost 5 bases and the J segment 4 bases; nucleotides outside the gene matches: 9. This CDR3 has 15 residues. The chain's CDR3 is CASSAGTVVPDTQYF. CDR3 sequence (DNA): TGTGCCAGCAGTGCCGGGACAGTCGTTCCAGATACGCAGTATTTT.

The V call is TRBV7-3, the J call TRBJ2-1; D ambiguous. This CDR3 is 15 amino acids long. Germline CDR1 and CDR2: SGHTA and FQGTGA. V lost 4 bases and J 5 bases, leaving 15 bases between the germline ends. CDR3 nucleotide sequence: TGTGCCAGCAGCTCGAGCCTTGGCGGCCACAATGAGCAGTTCTTC. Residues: CASSSSLGGHNEQFF. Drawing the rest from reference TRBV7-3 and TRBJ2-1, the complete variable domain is GAGVSQTPSNKVTEKGKYVELRCDPISGHTALYWYRQSLGQGPEFLIYFQGTGAADDSGLPNDRFFAVRPEGSVSTLKIQRTERGDSAVYLCASSSSLGGHNEQFFGPGTRLTVL.

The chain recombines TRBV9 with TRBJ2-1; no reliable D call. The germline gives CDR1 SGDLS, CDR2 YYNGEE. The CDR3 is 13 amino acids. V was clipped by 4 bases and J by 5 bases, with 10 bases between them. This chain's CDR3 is CASSSNSDNEQFF. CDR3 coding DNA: TGTGCCAGCAGCTCGAACAGTGACAATGAGCAGTTCTTC.

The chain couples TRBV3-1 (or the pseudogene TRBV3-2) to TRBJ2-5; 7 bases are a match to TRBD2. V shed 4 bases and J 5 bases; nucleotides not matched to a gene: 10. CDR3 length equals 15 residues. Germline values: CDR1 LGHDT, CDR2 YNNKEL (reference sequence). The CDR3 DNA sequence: TGTGCCAGCAGCCCCTGGCGGACTAGTCTTGAGACCCAGTACTTC. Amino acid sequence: CASSPWRTSLETQYF.

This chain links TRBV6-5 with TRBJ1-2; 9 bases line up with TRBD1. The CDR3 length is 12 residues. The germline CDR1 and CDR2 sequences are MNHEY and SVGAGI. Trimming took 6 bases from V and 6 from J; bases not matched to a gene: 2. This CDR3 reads CASSGTGHGYTF. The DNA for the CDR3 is TGTGCCAGCAGCGGGACAGGGCATGGCTACACCTTC.

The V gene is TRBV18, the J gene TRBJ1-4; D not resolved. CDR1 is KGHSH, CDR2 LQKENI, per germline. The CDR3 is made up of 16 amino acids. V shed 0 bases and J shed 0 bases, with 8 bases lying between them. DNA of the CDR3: TGTGCCAGCTCACCACCTACAGTAACAACTAATGAAAAACTGTTTTTT. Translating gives CASSPPTVTTNEKLFF.

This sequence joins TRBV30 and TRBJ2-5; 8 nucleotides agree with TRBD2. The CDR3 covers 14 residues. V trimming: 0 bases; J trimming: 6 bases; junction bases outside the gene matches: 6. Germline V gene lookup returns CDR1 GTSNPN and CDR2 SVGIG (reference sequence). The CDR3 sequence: CAWSVGGTSKTQYF. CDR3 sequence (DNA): TGTGCCTGGAGTGTTGGCGGGACTAGTAAGACCCAGTACTTC.

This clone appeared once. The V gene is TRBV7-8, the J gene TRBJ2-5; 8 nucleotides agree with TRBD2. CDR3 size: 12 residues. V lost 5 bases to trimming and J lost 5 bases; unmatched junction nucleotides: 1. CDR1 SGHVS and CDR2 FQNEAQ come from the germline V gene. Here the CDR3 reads CASSQREETQYF. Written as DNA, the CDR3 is TGTGCCAGCAGCCAGCGGGAGGAGACCCAGTACTTC.

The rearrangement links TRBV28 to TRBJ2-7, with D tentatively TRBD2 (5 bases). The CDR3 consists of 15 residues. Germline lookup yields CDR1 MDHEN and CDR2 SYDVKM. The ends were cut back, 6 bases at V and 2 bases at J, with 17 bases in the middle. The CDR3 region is CASSLRLSSPYEQYF. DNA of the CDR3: TGTGCCAGCAGCCTTCGACTATCTTCTCCCTACGAGCAGTACTTC. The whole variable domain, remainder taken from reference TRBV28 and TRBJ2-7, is DVKVTQSSRYLVKRTGEKVFLECVQDMDHENMFWYRQDPGLGLRLIYFSYDVKMKEKGDIPEGYSVSREKKERFSLILESASTNQTSMYLCASSLRLSSPYEQYFGPGTRLTVT.

The DNA for the CDR3 is TGTGCCAGCAGTTACCAGGGTCCAGAGACCCAGTACTTC. Translation gives CASSYQGPETQYF. This rearrangement joins TRBV6-2 or TRBV6-3 to TRBJ2-5; weak D call: TRBD1 (5 bases). The CDR3 is made up of 13 amino acids. Germline V gene data show CDR1 as MNHEY and CDR2 as SVGEGT. Trimming stripped 2 bases from V and 4 bases from J, with 8 bases between.

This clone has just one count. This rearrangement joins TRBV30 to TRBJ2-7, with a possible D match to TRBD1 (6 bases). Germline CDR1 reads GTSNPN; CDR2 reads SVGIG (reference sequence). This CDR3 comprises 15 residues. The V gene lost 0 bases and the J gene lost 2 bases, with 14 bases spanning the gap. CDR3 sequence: CAWSVLPGTPYEQYF. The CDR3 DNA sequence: TGTGCCTGGAGTGTACTCCCCGGGACACCCTACGAGCAGTACTTC.

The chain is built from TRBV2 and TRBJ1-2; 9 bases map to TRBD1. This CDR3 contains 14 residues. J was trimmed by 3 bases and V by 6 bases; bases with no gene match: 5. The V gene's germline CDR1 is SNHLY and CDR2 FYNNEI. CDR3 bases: TGTGCCAGCAGCCCGACAGGGGGGGACTATGGCTACACCTTC. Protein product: CASSPTGGDYGYTF.

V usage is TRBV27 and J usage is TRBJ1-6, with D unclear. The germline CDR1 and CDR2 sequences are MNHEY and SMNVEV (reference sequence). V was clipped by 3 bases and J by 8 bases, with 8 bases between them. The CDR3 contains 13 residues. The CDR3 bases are TGTGCCAGCAGTTTTGGTCGGGATTCACCCCTCCACTTT. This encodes CASSFGRDSPLHF.

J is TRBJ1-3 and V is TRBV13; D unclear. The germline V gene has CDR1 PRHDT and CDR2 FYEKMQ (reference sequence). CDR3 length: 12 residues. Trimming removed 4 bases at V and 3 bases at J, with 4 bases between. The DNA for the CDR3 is TGTGCCAGCAGCTCATTTGGAAACACCATATATTTT. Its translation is CASSSFGNTIYF. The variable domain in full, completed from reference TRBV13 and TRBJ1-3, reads AAGVIQSPRHLIKEKRETATLKCYPIPRHDTVYWYQQGPGQDPQFLISFYEKMQSDKGSIPDRFSAQQFSDYHSELNMSSLELGDSALYFCASSSFGNTIYFGEGSWLTVV.

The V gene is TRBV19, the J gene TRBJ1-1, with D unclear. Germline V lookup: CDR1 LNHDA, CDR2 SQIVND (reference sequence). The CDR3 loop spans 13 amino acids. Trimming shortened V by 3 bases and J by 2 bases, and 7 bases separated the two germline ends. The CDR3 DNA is TGTGCCAGTAGTATGGCAAGAAACACTGAAGCTTTCTTT. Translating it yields CASSMARNTEAFF.

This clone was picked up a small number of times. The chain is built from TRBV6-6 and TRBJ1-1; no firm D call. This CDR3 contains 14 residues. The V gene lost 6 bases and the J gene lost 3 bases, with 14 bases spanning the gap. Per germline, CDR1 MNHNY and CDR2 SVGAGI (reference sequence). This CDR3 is CASRDGALDTEAFF. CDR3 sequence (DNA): TGTGCCAGCAGAGACGGAGCTTTAGACACTGAAGCTTTCTTT.

As DNA, the CDR3 is TGTGCCAGCAGCTTAAATTCGGCAGGGGGCTACACCTTC. Its translation is CASSLNSAGGYTF. This chain joins TRBV7-3 and TRBJ1-2; possible D gene TRBD1, 5 bases. The CDR3 totals 13 residues. Germline V lookup: CDR1 SGHTA, CDR2 FQGTGA. V was trimmed by 1 base and J by 8 bases, leaving 11 bases between them.

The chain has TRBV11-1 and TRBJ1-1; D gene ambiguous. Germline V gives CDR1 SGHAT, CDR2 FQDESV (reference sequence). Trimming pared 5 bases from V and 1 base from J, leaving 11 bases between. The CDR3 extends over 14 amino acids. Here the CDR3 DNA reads TGTGCCAGCAGCCGGGAGCTGGGGAACACTGAAGCTTTCTTT. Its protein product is CASSRELGNTEAFF.

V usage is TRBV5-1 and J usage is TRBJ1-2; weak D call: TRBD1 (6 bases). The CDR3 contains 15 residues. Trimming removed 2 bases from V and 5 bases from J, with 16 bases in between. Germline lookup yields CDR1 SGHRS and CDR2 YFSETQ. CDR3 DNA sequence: TGCGCCAGCAGCTTACAGGGAACCCTCTGGTATGGCTACACCTTC. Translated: CASSLQGTLWYGYTF.

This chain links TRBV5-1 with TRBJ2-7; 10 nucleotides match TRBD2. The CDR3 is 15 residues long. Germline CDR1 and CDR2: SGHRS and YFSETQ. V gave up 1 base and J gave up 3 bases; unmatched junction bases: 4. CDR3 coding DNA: TGCGCCAGCAGCTTGTCGGCTAGCGGGGGCTACGAGCAGTACTTC. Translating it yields CASSLSASGGYEQYF.

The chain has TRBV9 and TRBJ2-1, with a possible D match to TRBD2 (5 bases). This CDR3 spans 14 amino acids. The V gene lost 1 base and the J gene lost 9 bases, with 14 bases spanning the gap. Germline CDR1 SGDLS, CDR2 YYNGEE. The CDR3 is CASSVTFGNAEQFF. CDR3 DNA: TGTGCCAGCAGCGTAACCTTCGGGAATGCTGAGCAGTTCTTC.

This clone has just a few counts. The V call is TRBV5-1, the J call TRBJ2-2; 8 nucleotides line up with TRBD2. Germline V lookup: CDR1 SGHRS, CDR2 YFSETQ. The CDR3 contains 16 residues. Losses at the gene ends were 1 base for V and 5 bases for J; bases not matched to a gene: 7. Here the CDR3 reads CASSLRLAGPTGELFF. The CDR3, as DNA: TGCGCCAGCAGCTTGAGGCTAGCGGGTCCAACCGGGGAGCTGTTTTTT.

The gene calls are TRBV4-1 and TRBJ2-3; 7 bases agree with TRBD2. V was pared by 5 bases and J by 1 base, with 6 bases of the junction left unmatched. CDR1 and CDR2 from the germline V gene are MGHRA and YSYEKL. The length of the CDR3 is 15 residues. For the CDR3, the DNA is TGCGCCAGCAGCTGGCTAGCGGAAGGCACAGATACGCAGTATTTT. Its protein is CASSWLAEGTDTQYF.

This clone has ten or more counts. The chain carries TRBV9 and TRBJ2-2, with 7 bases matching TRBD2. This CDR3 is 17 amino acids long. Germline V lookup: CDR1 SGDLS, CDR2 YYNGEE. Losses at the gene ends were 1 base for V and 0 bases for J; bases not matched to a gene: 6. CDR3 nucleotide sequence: TGTGCCAGCAGCGTATATGAACTAGCGACGAACACCGGGGAGCTGTTTTTT. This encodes CASSVYELATNTGELFF.

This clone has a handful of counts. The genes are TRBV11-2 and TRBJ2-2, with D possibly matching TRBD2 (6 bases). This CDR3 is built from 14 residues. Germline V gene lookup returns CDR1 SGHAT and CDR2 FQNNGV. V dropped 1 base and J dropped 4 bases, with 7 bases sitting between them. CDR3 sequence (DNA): TGTGCCAGCAGCTTAGGGAGGGGCACCGGGGAGCTGTTTTTT. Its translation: CASSLGRGTGELFF.